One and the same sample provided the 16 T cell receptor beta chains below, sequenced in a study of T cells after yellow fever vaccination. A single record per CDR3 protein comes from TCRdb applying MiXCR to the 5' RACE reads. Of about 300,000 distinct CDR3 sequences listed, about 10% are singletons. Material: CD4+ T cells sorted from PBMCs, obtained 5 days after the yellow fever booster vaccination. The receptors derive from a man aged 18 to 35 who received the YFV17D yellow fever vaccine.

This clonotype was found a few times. CDR3 sequence reads: CASSQGPTREKLFF. The CDR3 DNA follows: TGTGCCAGCAGCCAGGGACCCACTAGGGAAAAACTGTTTTTT. The V call is TRBV3-1, the J call TRBJ1-4; a weak D match, TRBD1 (5 bases). Germline-derived CDR1 and CDR2 are LGHDT and YNNKEL (reference sequence). CDR3 length: 14 amino acids. Trimming removed 3 bases from V and 8 bases from J, with 13 bases in between. Complete variable domain (other parts from reference TRBV3-1 and TRBJ1-4): DTAVSQTPKYLVTQMGNDKSIKCEQNLGHDTMYWYKQDSKKFLKIMFSYNNKELIINETVPNRFSPKSPDKAHLNLHINSLELGDSAVYFCASSQGPTREKLFFGSGTQLSVL.

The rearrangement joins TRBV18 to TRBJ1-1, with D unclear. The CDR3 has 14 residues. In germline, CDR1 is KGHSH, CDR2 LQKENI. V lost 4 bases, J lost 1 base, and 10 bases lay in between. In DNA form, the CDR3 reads TGTGCCAGCTCACGGGCACCCCCGAACACTGAAGCTTTCTTT. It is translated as CASSRAPPNTEAFF.

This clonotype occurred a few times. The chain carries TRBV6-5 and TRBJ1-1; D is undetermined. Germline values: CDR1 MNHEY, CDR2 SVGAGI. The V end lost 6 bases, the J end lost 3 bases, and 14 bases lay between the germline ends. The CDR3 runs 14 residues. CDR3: CASRNSAGDTEAFF. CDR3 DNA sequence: TGTGCCAGCAGAAACTCCGCCGGGGACACTGAAGCTTTCTTT.

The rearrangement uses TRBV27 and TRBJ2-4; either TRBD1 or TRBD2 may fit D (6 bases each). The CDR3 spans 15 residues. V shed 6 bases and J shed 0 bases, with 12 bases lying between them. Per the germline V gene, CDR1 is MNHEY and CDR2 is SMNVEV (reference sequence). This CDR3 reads CASRDSGRAKNIQYF. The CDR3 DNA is TGTGCCAGCAGGGACAGCGGGCGAGCCAAAAACATTCAGTACTTC.

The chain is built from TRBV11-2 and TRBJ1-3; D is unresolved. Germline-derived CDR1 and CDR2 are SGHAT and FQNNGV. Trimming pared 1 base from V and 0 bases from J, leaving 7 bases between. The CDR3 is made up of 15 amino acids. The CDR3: CASSLAVSSGNTIYF. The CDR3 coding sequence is TGTGCCAGCAGCTTAGCCGTCAGCTCTGGAAACACCATATATTTT.

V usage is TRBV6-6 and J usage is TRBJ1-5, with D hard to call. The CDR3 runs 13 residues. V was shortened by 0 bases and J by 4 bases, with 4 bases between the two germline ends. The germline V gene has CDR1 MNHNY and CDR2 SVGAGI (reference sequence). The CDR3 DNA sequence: TGTGCCAGCAGTTACTCTACTAATCAGCCCCAGCATTTT. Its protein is CASSYSTNQPQHF.

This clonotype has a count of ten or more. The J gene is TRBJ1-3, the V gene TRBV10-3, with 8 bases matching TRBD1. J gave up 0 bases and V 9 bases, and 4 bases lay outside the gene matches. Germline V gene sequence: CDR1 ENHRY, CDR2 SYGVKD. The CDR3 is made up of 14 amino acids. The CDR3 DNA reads TGTGCCATGAGACAGGGGAACTCTGGAAACACCATATATTTT. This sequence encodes CAMRQGNSGNTIYF.

This CDR3 reads CASRRTGSTDTQYF. The CDR3 region has the DNA TGTGCCAGCAGGAGGACAGGCTCCACAGATACGCAGTATTTT. The rearrangement links TRBV6-1 to TRBJ2-3, with 7 positions matching TRBD1. The CDR3 has 14 amino acids. Germline CDR1 MNHNS, CDR2 SASEGT. V trimming: 6 bases; J trimming: 2 bases; junction bases outside the gene matches: 5.

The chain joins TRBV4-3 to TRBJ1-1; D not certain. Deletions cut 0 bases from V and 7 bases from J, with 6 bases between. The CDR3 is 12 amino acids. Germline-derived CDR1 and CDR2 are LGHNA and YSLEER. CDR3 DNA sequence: TGCGCCAGCAGCCAAGATCGAATTGAAGCTTTCTTT. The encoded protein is CASSQDRIEAFF.

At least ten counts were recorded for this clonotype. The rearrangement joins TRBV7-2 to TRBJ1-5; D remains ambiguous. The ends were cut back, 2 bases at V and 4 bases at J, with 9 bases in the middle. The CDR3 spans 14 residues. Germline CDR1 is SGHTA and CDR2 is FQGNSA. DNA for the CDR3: TGTGCCAGCAGCTTACTCGGGATTAATCAGCCCCAGCATTTT. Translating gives CASSLLGINQPQHF.

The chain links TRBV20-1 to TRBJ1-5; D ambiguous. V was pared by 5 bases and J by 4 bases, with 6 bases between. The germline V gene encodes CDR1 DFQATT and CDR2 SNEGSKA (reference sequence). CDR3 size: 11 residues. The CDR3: CSAAGNQPQHF. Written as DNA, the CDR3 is TGCAGTGCTGCGGGGAATCAGCCCCAGCATTTT.

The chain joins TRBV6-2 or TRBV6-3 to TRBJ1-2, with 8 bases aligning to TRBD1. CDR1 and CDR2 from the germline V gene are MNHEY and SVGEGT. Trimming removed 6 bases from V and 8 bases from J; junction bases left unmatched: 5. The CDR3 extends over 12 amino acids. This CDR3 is CASRTGEGGYTF. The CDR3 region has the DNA TGTGCCAGCAGGACAGGGGAAGGCGGCTACACCTTC.

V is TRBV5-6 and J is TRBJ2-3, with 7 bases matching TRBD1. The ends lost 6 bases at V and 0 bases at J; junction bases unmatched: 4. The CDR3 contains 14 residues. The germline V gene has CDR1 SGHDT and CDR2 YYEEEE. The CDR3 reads CASINRGSTDTQYF. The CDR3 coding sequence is TGTGCCAGCATTAACAGGGGTAGCACAGATACGCAGTATTTT.

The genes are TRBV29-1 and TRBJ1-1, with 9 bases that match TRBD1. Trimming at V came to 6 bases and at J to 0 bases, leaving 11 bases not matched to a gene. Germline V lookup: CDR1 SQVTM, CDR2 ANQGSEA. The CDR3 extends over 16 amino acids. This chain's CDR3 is CSVVQGAVPMNTEAFF. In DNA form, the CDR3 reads TGCAGCGTCGTACAGGGGGCCGTACCTATGAACACTGAAGCTTTCTTT.

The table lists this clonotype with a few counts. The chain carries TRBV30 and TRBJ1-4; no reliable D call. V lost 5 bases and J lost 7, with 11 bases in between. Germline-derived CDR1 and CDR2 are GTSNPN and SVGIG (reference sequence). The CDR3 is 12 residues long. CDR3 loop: CAWEGSGEKLFF. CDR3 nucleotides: TGTGCCTGGGAAGGATCGGGTGAAAAACTGTTTTTT.

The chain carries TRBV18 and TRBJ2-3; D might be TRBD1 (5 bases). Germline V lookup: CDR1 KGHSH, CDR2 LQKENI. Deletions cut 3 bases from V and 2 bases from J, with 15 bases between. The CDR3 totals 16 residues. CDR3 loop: CASSPDSQIFTDTQYF. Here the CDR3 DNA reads TGTGCCAGCTCACCCGACAGCCAGATATTCACAGATACGCAGTATTTT.